Shown below are 30 T cell receptor beta chains from a single sample sequenced in a study of shared clonotypes between healthy human individuals. The data were produced by immunoSEQ multiplex PCR, yet TCRdb's version contains in-frame clones alone and is incomplete. The profile shows around 2.5 million clones, approximately 94% of them singletons. Sequencing was done on a sample of naive CD4+ T cells from PBMCs. Subset here: CD45RA+ positively selected. The receptors here all came from a man younger than 35 in good health. Some clones in this sample may be carry-over from other donors' samples.

This clone was observed a single time. The V and J genes are TRBV18 and TRBJ2-7; 7 bases are shared with TRBD1. CDR1 and CDR2 from the germline V gene are KGHSH and LQKENI. The CDR3 has 15 amino acids. The V gene end was trimmed by 3 bases and the J gene end by 3 bases; junction bases not matched to a gene: 8. The CDR3 reads CASSPQGQASYEQYF. For the CDR3, the DNA is TGTGCCAGCTCACCTCAAGGACAGGCAAGCTACGAGCAGTACTTC.

The count of this clone is one. The chain is built from TRBV28 and TRBJ1-2, with D perhaps TRBD1 (6 bases). Germline assignment: CDR1 MDHEN and CDR2 SYDVKM. V lost 6 bases to trimming and J lost 8 bases, with 16 bases between them. This CDR3 region has 13 residues. The CDR3 DNA sequence: TGTGCCAGCAGGACAGGACAAGTTCCCGGCTACACCTTC. Protein product: CASRTGQVPGYTF.

The rearrangement links TRBV5-1 to TRBJ2-7; D is perhaps TRBD1 or TRBD2 (7 bases each). The CDR3 consists of 14 residues. V was cut by 3 bases and J by 3 bases, with 13 bases left in between. The germline gives CDR1 SGHRS, CDR2 YFSETQ. In nucleotides, the CDR3 is TGCGCCAGCAGCTCCACAGGGGAGGGCTACGAGCAGTACTTC. Translated, it gives CASSSTGEGYEQYF.

The count of this clone is one. The V and J genes are TRBV25-1 and TRBJ1-1; D ambiguous. Trimming left V 1 base short and J 7 bases short, with 16 bases between. CDR1 MGHDK and CDR2 SYGVNS come from the germline V gene. The CDR3 length is 15 residues. DNA for the CDR3: TGTGCCAGCAGTGAATTCAGAGCCCCTGAAATTGAAGCTTTCTTT. Translated, it gives CASSEFRAPEIEAFF. Full variable domain (rest looked up from reference TRBV25-1 and TRBJ1-1): EADIYQTPRYLVIGTGKKITLECSQTMGHDKMYWYQQDPGMELHLIHYSYGVNSTEKGDLSSESTVSRIRTEHFPLTLESARPSHTSQYLCASSEFRAPEIEAFFGQGTRLTVV.

This chain uses TRBV28 with TRBJ2-1; TRBD2 aligns across 9 bases. Unmatched junction bases numbered 8, after V lost 1 base and J lost 4 bases. Per germline, CDR1 MDHEN and CDR2 SYDVKM. CDR3 length equals 17 residues. As DNA, the CDR3 is TGTGCCAGCAGTTTATCGGGTAGCGGGAGAAGGTACAATGAGCAGTTCTTC. It specifies CASSLSGSGRRYNEQFF. Combining the CDR3 with reference TRBV28 and TRBJ2-1 gives the whole variable domain DVKVTQSSRYLVKRTGEKVFLECVQDMDHENMFWYRQDPGLGLRLIYFSYDVKMKEKGDIPEGYSVSREKKERFSLILESASTNQTSMYLCASSLSGSGRRYNEQFFGPGTRLTVL.

This clone was seen only once. The rearrangement uses TRBV6-1 and TRBJ1-2; 7 nucleotides line up with TRBD1. This CDR3 is built from 15 residues. CDR1 and CDR2 from the germline V gene are MNHNS and SASEGT. The V gene end was trimmed by 3 bases and the J gene end by 0 bases; junction bases not matched to a gene: 4. CDR3 in DNA: TGTGCCAGCAGTGACCTCGGGACAGCTAACTATGGCTACACCTTC. Translating it yields CASSDLGTANYGYTF.

The J gene is TRBJ2-7, the V gene TRBV9; D perhaps matches TRBD2 (7 bases). The germline V gene encodes CDR1 SGDLS and CDR2 YYNGEE. V dropped 7 bases and J dropped 4 bases, with 18 bases sitting between them. The CDR3 has 14 amino acids. This CDR3 is CASGGAGEGYEQYF. CDR3 sequence (DNA): TGTGCCAGCGGAGGGGCAGGGGAGGGATACGAGCAGTACTTC. The entire variable domain, with the rest obtained from reference TRBV9 and TRBJ2-7, is as follows: DSGVTQTPKHLITATGQRVTLRCSPRSGDLSVYWYQQSLDQGLQFLIQYYNGEERAKGNILERFSAQQFPDLHSELNLSSLELGDSALYFCASGGAGEGYEQYFGPGTRLTVT.

This clone appeared once. V gene TRBV6-6 combines with J gene TRBJ2-1; tentatively, D is TRBD2 (7 bases). Germline values: CDR1 MNHNY, CDR2 SVGAGI (reference sequence). The CDR3 runs to 15 residues. V was cut by 6 bases and J by 6 bases, with 18 bases left in between. CDR3 DNA sequence: TGTGCCAGCAGCAAGGGGGGCGGGAGTAGCAATGAGCAGTTCTTC. This gives the protein CASSKGGGSSNEQFF.

V gene TRBV6-6 combines with J gene TRBJ1-3; 8 bases match TRBD1. The V gene's germline CDR1 is MNHNY and CDR2 SVGAGI (reference sequence). V was clipped by 2 bases and J by 4 bases; unmatched bases: 4. The CDR3 runs 15 residues. The CDR3 sequence is CASSYPGTGGNTIYF. The CDR3 DNA follows: TGTGCCAGCAGTTACCCTGGGACAGGAGGAAACACCATATATTTT.

The gene calls are TRBV19 and TRBJ2-2; 7 bases line up with TRBD1. Germline CDR1 reads LNHDA; CDR2 reads SQIVND (reference sequence). V lost 6 bases, J lost 6 bases, and 13 bases stayed unmatched. This CDR3 is 16 amino acids long. CDR3 sequence: CASRKRDSTGPGELFF. In nucleotides, the CDR3 is TGTGCCAGTAGAAAAAGGGACAGTACTGGGCCCGGGGAGCTGTTTTTT.

The chain joins TRBV7-9 to TRBJ2-2; TRBD1 or TRBD2 may be the D gene (5 bases each). The germline CDR1 and CDR2 sequences are SEHNR and FQNEAQ (reference sequence). The CDR3 is made up of 16 amino acids. Between the trimmed V and J ends, which lost 5 bases and 1 base, there was a span of 14 bases. The CDR3 DNA is TGTGCCAGCAGCCTCTGGGGACGGTGGAACACCGGGGAGCTGTTTTTT. It encodes CASSLWGRWNTGELFF.

CDR3 in DNA: TGCGCCAGCAGCCAAGATCGGCAGGGGATGGGGAATTCACCCCTCCACTTT. It yields the protein CASSQDRQGMGNSPLHF. This chain links TRBV4-3 with TRBJ1-6; D is possibly TRBD1 (6 bases). The V end was cut by 0 bases, the J end by 7 bases, with 16 bases between. The CDR3 is made up of 17 amino acids. Germline V gene data show CDR1 as LGHNA and CDR2 as YSLEER.

The chain combines TRBV5-4 with TRBJ2-2, with D perhaps TRBD1 or TRBD2 (7 bases each). Germline V CDR1 and CDR2: SGHNT, YYREEE (reference sequence). This CDR3 region has 16 residues. Trimming took 0 bases from V and 5 from J, leaving 14 bases between them. CDR3 sequence: CASSLAGRTGTGELFF. CDR3 DNA: TGTGCCAGCAGCTTGGCCGGGAGGACAGGAACCGGGGAGCTGTTTTTT. Drawing the rest from reference TRBV5-4 and TRBJ2-2, the complete variable domain is ETGVTQSPTHLIKTRGQQVTLRCSSQSGHNTVSWYQQALGQGPQFIFQYYREEENGRGNFPPRFSGLQFPNYSSELNVNALELDDSALYLCASSLAGRTGTGELFFGEGSRLTVL.

This chain connects TRBV5-4 to TRBJ1-1, with D possibly TRBD1 on 5 matching bases. Germline loops: CDR1 SGHNT, CDR2 YYREEE (reference sequence). V gave up 4 bases and J gave up 1 base, with 14 bases separating them. CDR3 size: 15 residues. CDR3 sequence reads: CASSHSRDWNTEAFF. DNA for the CDR3: TGTGCCAGCAGCCACTCCCGGGACTGGAACACTGAAGCTTTCTTT.

This chain's CDR3 is CASRGTGGAPNYGYTF. DNA of the CDR3: TGTGCCAGCAGAGGGACAGGGGGCGCCCCGAACTATGGCTACACCTTC. The rearrangement links TRBV28 to TRBJ1-2, with 12 bases identical to TRBD1. Germline assignment: CDR1 MDHEN and CDR2 SYDVKM. The CDR3 covers 16 residues. The ends lost 6 bases at V and 2 bases at J; junction bases unmatched: 7.

This sequence joins TRBV12-2 and TRBJ1-2. TRBV12-2 is tagged as a pseudogene. This CDR3 is built from 15 residues. The CDR3 nucleotides are TGTGCAAGTCGTCCGGGGAAAAACTCCCCCTATGGCTACACCTTC. Its protein is CASRPGKNSPYGYTF.

This rearrangement joins TRBV28 to TRBJ2-3, with TRBD2 matching 12 bases. V lost 2 bases, J lost 6 bases, and 3 bases stayed unmatched. CDR1 MDHEN and CDR2 SYDVKM come from the germline V gene. The CDR3 extends over 15 amino acids. CDR3: CASSLRTSGADTQYF. CDR3 coding DNA: TGTGCCAGCAGTTTAAGGACTAGCGGGGCCGATACGCAGTATTTT.

This clone was found a few times. This chain joins TRBV6-5 and TRBJ1-1; D uncertain. This CDR3 region has 14 residues. V was trimmed by 2 bases and J by 1 base, leaving 8 bases between them. The V gene's germline CDR1 is MNHEY and CDR2 SVGAGI. CDR3 in DNA: TGTGCCAGCAGTTACCTCTGGGGGAACACTGAAGCTTTCTTT. Its translation: CASSYLWGNTEAFF.

This rearrangement joins TRBV5-1 to TRBJ2-3, with D possibly TRBD1 on 5 matching bases. V lost 4 bases and J lost 0, with 15 bases in between. This CDR3 spans 16 amino acids. CDR1 SGHRS and CDR2 YFSETQ come from the germline V gene. CDR3 DNA: TGCGCCAGCAGCCAACCAACGGACACGAGCACAGATACGCAGTATTTT. Its translation: CASSQPTDTSTDTQYF.

The V call is TRBV6-1, the J call TRBJ2-7; TRBD2 aligns across 8 bases. The V gene end was trimmed by 4 bases and the J gene end by 3 bases; junction bases not matched to a gene: 5. The CDR3 runs 14 residues. Germline V gives CDR1 MNHNS, CDR2 SASEGT. This chain's CDR3 is CASSGAGVSYEQYF. DNA of the CDR3: TGTGCCAGCAGTGGAGCGGGAGTTAGCTACGAGCAGTACTTC.

The CDR3 nucleotides read TGTGCCAGCAGCGAGGGACAGCCGGGGGCTAATGAAAAACTGTTTTTT. Encoded protein: CASSEGQPGANEKLFF. The chain links TRBV7-9 to TRBJ1-4; 7 positions match TRBD1. The CDR3 consists of 16 residues. Looked up from germline, CDR1 is SEHNR and CDR2 is FQNEAQ (reference sequence). V dropped 5 bases and J dropped 3; count of bases not matched to a gene: 9.

The rearrangement links TRBV4-1 to TRBJ2-3, with 13 bases matching TRBD2. CDR1 is MGHRA, CDR2 YSYEKL, per germline. V lost 2 bases to trimming and J lost 8 bases; unmatched junction nucleotides: 19. The CDR3 covers 20 residues. This chain's CDR3 is CASSQILAPLTSGRLGTQYF. The CDR3 bases are TGCGCCAGCAGCCAAATACTAGCCCCGCTGACTAGCGGGAGGCTGGGTACGCAGTATTTT.

J is TRBJ2-7 and V is TRBV5-1; D is possibly TRBD1 (5 bases). V lost 0 bases and J lost 0, with 13 bases in between. The CDR3 covers 16 residues. In germline, CDR1 is SGHRS, CDR2 YFSETQ. In DNA form, the CDR3 reads TGCGCCAGCAGCTTGGACGGCAGGGTCGGCTCCTACGAGCAGTACTTC. It translates to CASSLDGRVGSYEQYF.

The chain is built from TRBV28 and TRBJ2-6; no reliable D call. Germline CDR1 reads MDHEN; CDR2 reads SYDVKM. The germline V and J ends were trimmed by 7 bases and 4 bases, with 8 bases remaining between them. The CDR3 spans 13 residues. The CDR3, as DNA: TGTGCCAGCAACTACGCGGGGGCCAACGTCCTGACTTTC. This encodes CASNYAGANVLTF.

The chain carries TRBV7-3 and TRBJ2-3; 10 nucleotides line up with TRBD2. This CDR3 is built from 15 residues. Germline trimming cut 4 bases from V and 4 bases from J; bases unmatched to any gene: 5. From germline, CDR1 is SGHTA and CDR2 FQGTGA. CDR3 DNA: TGTGCCAGCAGCTCTAGCGGGAGACCAGCAGATACGCAGTATTTT. It is translated as CASSSSGRPADTQYF.

The rearrangement links TRBV15 to TRBJ1-3; no clear D gene. This CDR3 has 15 amino acids. Germline V gene data show CDR1 as LNHNV and CDR2 as YYDKDF (reference sequence). The V gene lost 2 bases and the J gene lost 2 bases, with 10 bases spanning the gap. Written as DNA, the CDR3 is TGTGCCACCAGCAGACAACGGGAGGCTGGAAACACCATATATTTT. As protein: CATSRQREAGNTIYF.

In regard to this clone: One end of the junction fails to match germline, which may point to a read error. The CDR3 spells CASSPDRDRAIF. The CDR3 DNA reads as TGTGCCAGCAGCCCCGATCGGGACAGGGCTATTTTT. V and J are TRBV28 and TRBJ1-4; 9 bases line up with TRBD1. The CDR3 length is 12 residues. CDR1 and CDR2 (germline): MDHEN, SYDVKM.

This clone was seen a single time. The chain couples TRBV30 to TRBJ1-2, with 7 nucleotides matching TRBD1. The CDR3 has 14 residues. The J segment lost 6 bases and the V segment lost 1 base, leaving 8 bases of the junction unmatched. Germline V gene sequence: CDR1 GTSNPN, CDR2 SVGIG (reference sequence). The CDR3 DNA reads TGTGCCTGGAGTGGAGACAGGGTCGAAAATGGCTACACCTTC. It encodes CAWSGDRVENGYTF.

In regard to this clone: Distinct nucleotide sequences in the sample also encode this CDR3. V gene TRBV28 combines with J gene TRBJ2-7; TRBD2 matches at 13 bases. The CDR3 has 14 residues. V lost 6 bases, J lost 7 bases, and 6 bases stayed unmatched. CDR1 is MDHEN, CDR2 SYDVKM, per germline. The CDR3 bases are TGTGCCAGCAGCCTACTAGCGGGAGGGAGGGAGCAGTACTTC. This codes for CASSLLAGGREQYF.

V is TRBV28 and J is TRBJ2-7; D uncertain. V lost 3 bases and J lost 0, with 15 bases in between. Germline lookup yields CDR1 MDHEN and CDR2 SYDVKM. The CDR3 spans 16 residues. CDR3 region: CASSFPYGNTSYEQYF. The CDR3 DNA reads as TGTGCCAGCAGTTTTCCATACGGCAACACCTCCTACGAGCAGTACTTC.